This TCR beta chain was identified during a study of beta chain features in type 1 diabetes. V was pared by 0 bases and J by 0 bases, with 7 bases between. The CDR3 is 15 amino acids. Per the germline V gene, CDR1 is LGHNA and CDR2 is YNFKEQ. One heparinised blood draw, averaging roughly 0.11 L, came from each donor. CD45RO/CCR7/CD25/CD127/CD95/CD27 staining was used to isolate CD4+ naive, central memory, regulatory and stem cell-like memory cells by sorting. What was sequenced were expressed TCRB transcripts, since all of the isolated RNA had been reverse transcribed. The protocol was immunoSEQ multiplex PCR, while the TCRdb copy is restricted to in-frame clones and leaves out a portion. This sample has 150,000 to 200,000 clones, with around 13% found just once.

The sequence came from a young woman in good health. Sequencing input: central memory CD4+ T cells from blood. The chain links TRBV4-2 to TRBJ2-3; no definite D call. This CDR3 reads CASSQDRRSTDTQYF. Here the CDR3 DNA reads TGTGCCAGCAGCCAAGATCGGCGGAGCACAGATACGCAGTATTTT.